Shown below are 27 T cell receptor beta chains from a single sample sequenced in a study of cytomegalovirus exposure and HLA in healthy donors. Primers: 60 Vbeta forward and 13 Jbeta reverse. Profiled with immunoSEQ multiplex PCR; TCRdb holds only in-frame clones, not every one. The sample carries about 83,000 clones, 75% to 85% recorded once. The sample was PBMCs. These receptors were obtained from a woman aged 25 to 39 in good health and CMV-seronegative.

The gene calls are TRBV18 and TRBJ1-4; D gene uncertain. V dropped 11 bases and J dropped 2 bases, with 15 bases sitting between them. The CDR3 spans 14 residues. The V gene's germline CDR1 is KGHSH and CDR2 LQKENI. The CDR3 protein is CASSDSWTNEKLFF. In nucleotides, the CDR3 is TGTGCCTCCTCGGACTCCTGGACTAATGAAAAACTGTTTTTT.

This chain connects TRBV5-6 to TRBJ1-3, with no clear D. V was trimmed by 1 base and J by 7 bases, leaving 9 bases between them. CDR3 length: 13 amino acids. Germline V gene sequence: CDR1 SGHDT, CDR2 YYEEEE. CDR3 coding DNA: TGTGCCAGCAGCTTGCCATTTCAGAACACCATATATTTT. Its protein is CASSLPFQNTIYF.

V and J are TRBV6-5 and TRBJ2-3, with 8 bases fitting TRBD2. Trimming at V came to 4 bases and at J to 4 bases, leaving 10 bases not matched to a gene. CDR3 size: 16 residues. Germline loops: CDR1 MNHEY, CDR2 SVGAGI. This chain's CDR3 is CASSSRLALGPDTQYF. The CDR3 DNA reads TGTGCCAGCAGTTCCCGACTAGCGCTCGGCCCAGATACGCAGTATTTT.

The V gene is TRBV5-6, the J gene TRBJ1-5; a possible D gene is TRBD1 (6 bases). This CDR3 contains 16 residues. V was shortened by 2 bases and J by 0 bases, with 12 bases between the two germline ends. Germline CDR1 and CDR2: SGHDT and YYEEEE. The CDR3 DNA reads TGTGCCAGCAGCTTTGGGGGCGGGGGTAGCAATCAGCCCCAGCATTTT. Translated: CASSFGGGGSNQPQHF. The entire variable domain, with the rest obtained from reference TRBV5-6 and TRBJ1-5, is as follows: DAGVTQSPTHLIKTRGQQVTLRCSPKSGHDTVSWYQQALGQGPQFIFQYYEEEERQRGNFPDRFSGHQFPNYSSELNVNALLLGDSALYLCASSFGGGGSNQPQHFGDGTRLSIL.

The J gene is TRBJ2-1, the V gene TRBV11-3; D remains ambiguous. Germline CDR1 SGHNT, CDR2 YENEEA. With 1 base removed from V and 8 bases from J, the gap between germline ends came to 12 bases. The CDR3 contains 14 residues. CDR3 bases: TGTGCCAGCAGCTTAGGCAGCGAGCTCGATGAGCAGTTCTTC. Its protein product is CASSLGSELDEQFF.

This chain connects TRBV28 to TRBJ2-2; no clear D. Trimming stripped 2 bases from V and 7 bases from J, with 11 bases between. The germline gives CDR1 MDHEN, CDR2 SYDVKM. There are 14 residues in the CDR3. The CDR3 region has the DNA TGTGCCAGCAGTTTAGGTAGCTTCTTCGGGGAGCTGTTTTTT. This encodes CASSLGSFFGELFF.

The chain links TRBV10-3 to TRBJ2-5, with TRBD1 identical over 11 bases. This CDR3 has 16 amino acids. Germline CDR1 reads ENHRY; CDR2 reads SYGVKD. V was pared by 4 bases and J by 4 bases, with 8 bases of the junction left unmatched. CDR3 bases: TGTGCCATCAGTGGGACAGGGGGCGCGGGAGGAGAGACCCAGTACTTC. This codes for CAISGTGGAGGETQYF.

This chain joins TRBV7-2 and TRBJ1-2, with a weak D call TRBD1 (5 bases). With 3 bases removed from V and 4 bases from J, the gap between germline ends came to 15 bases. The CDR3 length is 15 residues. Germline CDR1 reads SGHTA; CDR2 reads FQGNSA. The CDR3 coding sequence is TGTGCCAGCAGCTTTCAGGGAGGGGTTGGCTATGGCTACACCTTC. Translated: CASSFQGGVGYGYTF.

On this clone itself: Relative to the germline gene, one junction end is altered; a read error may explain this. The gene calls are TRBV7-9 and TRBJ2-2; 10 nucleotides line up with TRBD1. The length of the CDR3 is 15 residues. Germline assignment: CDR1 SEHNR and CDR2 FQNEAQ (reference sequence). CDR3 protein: CSSTPDRGLAGELFF. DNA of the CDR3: TGTTCCAGCACGCCCGACAGGGGGCTAGCCGGGGAGCTGTTTTTT.

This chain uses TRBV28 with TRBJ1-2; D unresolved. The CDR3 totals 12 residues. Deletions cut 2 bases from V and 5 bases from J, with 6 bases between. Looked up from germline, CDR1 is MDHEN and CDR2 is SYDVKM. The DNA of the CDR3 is TGTGCCAGCAGTTTACCCCTATATGGCTACACCTTC. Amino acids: CASSLPLYGYTF.

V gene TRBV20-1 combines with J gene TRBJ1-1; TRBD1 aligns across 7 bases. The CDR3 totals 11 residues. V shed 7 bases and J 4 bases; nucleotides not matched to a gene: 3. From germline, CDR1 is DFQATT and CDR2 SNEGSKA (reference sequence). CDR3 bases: TGCAGTGTAGGGGGCGCCACTGAAGCTTTCTTT. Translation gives CSVGGATEAFF.

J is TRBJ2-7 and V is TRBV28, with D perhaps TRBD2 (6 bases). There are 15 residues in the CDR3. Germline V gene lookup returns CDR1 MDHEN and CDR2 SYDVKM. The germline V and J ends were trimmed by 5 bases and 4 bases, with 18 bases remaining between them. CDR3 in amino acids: CASSPPRAGSYEQYF. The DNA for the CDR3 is TGTGCCAGCAGTCCCCCGCGAGCGGGCTCGTACGAGCAGTACTTC.

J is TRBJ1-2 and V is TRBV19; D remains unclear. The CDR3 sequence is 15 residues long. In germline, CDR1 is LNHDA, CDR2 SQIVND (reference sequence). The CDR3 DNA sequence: TGTGCTACCCAACCCTACTCCACCTCTAACTATGGCTACACCTTC. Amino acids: CATQPYSTSNYGYTF.

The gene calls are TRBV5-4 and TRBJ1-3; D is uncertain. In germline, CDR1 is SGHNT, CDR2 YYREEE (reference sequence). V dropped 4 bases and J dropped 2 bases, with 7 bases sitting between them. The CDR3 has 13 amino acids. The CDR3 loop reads CASSRGAGNTIYF. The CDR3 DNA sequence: TGTGCCAGCAGCCGAGGCGCTGGAAACACCATATATTTT.

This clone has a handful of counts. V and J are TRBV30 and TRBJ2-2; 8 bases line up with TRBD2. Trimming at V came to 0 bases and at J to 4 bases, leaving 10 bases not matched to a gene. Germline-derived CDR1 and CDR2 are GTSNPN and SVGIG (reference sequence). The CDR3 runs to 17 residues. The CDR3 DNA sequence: TGTGCCTGGAGTGTACGGTTGGCTAGCGGGTTCACCGGGGAGCTGTTTTTT. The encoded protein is CAWSVRLASGFTGELFF.

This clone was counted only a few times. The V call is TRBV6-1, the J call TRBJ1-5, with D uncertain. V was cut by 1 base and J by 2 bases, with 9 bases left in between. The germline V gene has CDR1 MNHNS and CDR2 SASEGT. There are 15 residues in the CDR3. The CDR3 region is CASSEVEDGNQPQHF. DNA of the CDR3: TGTGCCAGCAGTGAAGTGGAGGACGGCAATCAGCCCCAGCATTTT.

The DNA of the CDR3 is TGCGCCAGCAGCCAAGATATACAGGGGGCTAATGGAAACACCATATATTTT. Amino acid sequence: CASSQDIQGANGNTIYF. J is TRBJ1-3 and V is TRBV4-1; 9 nucleotides line up with TRBD1. CDR1 MGHRA and CDR2 YSYEKL come from the germline V gene. The CDR3 totals 17 residues. Losses at the gene ends were 0 bases for V and 3 bases for J; bases not matched to a gene: 6.

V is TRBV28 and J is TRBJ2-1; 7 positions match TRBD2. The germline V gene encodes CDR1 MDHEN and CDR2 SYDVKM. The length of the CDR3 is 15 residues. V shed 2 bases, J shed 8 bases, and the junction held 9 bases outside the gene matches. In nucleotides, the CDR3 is TGTGCCAGCAGTTTAATCGGTTTGGGGGGGGATGAGCAGTTCTTC. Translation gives CASSLIGLGGDEQFF.

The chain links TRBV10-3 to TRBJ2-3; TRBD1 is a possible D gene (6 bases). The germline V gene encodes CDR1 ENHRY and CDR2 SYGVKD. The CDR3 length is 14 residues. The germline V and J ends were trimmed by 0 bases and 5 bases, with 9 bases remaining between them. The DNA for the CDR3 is TGTGCCATCAGTGAGTCGAGAGGGGGAGATACGCAGTATTTT. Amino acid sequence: CAISESRGGDTQYF.

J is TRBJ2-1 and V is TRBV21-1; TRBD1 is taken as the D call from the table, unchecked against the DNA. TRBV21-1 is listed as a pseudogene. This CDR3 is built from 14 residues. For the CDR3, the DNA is TGTGCCAGCAGCCTCCCAGGGTCCTACAATGAGCAGTTCTTC. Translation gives CASSLPGSYNEQFF.

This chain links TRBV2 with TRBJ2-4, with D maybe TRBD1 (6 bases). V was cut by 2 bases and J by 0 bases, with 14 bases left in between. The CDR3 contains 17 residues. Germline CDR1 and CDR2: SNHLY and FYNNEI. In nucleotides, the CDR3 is TGTGCCAGCAGTGAATTCGGGACACCCCTAGCCAAAAACATTCAGTACTTC. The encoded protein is CASSEFGTPLAKNIQYF.

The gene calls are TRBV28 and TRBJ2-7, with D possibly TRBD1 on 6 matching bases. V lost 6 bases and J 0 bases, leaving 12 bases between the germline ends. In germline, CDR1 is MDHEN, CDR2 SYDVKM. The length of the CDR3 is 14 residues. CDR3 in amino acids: CASRGGFSSYEQYF. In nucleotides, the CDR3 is TGTGCCAGCAGAGGGGGATTTAGCTCCTACGAGCAGTACTTC.

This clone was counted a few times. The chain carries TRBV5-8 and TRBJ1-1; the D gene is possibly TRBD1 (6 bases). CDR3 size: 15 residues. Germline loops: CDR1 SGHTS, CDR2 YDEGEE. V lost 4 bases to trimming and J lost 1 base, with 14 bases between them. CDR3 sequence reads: CASSPNRASNTEAFF. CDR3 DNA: TGTGCCAGCAGCCCGAACAGGGCCTCGAACACTGAAGCTTTCTTT.

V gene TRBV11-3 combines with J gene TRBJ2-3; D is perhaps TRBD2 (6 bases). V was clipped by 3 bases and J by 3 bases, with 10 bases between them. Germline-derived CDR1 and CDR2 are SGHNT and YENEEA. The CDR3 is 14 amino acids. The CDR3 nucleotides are TGTGCCAGCAGCTTGGCAGGGAGGACAGATACGCAGTATTTT. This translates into CASSLAGRTDTQYF.

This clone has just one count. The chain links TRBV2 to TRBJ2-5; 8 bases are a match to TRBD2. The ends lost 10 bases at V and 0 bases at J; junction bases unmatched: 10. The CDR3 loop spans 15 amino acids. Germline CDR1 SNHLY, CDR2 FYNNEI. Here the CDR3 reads CATTATSANQETQYF. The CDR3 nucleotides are TGTGCCACTACAGCGACTAGCGCCAACCAAGAGACCCAGTACTTC.

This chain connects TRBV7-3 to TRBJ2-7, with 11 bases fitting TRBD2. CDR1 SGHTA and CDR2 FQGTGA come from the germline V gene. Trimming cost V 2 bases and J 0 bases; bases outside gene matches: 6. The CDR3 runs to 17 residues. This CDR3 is CASSLPGTSGASYEQYF. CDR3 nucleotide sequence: TGTGCCAGCAGCTTACCGGGGACTAGCGGTGCCTCCTACGAGCAGTACTTC.

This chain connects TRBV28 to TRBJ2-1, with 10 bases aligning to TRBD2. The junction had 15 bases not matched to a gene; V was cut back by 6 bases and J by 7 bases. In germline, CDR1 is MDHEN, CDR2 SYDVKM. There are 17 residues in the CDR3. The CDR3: CASRRASGSVRTNEQFF. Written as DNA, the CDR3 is TGTGCCAGCAGACGGGCTAGCGGGAGTGTACGGACAAATGAGCAGTTCTTC.